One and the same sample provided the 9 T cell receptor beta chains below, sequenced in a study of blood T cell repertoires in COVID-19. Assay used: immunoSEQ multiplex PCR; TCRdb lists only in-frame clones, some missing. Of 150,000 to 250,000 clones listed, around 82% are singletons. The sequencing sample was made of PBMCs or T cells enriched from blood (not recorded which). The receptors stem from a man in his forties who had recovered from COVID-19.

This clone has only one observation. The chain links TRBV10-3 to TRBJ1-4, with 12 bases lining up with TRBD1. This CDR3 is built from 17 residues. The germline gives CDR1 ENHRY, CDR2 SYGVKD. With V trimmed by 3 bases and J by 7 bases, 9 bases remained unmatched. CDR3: CAISEAWGTGGGEKLFF. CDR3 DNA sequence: TGTGCCATCAGTGAAGCCTGGGGGACAGGGGGCGGTGAAAAACTGTTTTTT.

The CDR3: CASSLEGRAYTEAFF. The CDR3 DNA sequence: TGTGCCAGCAGCTTAGAGGGCAGGGCATACACTGAAGCTTTCTTT. The chain combines TRBV7-6 with TRBJ1-1, with D possibly matching TRBD1 (5 bases). The CDR3 spans 15 residues. Germline CDR1 SGHVS, CDR2 FNYEAQ. The V end lost 1 base, the J end lost 3 bases, and 12 bases lay between the germline ends.

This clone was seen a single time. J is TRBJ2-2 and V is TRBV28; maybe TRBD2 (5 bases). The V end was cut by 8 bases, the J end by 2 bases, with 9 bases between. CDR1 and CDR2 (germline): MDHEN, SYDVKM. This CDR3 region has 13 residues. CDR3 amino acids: CASWTSNTGELFF. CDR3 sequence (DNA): TGTGCCAGCTGGACTTCTAACACCGGGGAGCTGTTTTTT.

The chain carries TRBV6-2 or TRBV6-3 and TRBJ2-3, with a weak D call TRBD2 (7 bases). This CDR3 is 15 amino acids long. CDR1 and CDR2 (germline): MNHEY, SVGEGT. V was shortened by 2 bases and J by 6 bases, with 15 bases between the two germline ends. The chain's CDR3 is CASSYGGREFDTQYF. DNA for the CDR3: TGTGCCAGCAGTTACGGGGGGCGGGAGTTTGATACGCAGTATTTT.

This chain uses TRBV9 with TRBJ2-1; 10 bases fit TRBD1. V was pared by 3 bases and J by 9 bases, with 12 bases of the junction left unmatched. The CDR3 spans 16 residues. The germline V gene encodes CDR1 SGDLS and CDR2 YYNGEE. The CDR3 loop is CASSGPGQGLQGEQFF. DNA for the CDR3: TGTGCCAGCAGCGGACCGGGACAGGGGTTACAGGGTGAGCAGTTCTTC. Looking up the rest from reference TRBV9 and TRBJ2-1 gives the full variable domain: DSGVTQTPKHLITATGQRVTLRCSPRSGDLSVYWYQQSLDQGLQFLIQYYNGEERAKGNILERFSAQQFPDLHSELNLSSLELGDSALYFCASSGPGQGLQGEQFFGPGTRLTVL.

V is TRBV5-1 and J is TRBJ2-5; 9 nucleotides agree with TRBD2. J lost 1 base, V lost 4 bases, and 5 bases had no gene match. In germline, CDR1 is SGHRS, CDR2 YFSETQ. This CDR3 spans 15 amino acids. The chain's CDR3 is CASSPQTSGQETQYF. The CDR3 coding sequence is TGCGCCAGCAGCCCCCAGACTAGCGGCCAAGAGACCCAGTACTTC.

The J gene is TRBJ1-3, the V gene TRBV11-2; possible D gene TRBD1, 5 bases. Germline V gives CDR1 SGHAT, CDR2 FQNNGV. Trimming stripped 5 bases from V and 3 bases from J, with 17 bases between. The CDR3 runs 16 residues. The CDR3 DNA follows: TGTGCCAGCAGCGACCCCCGGGGGGAGGGTGGAAACACCATATATTTT. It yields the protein CASSDPRGEGGNTIYF.

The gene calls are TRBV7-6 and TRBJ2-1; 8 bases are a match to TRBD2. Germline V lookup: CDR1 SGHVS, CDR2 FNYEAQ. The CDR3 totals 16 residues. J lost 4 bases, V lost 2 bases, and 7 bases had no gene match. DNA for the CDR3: TGTGCCAGCAGCTTAAAGGCTAGCGGGTCTTACAATGAGCAGTTCTTC. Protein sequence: CASSLKASGSYNEQFF.

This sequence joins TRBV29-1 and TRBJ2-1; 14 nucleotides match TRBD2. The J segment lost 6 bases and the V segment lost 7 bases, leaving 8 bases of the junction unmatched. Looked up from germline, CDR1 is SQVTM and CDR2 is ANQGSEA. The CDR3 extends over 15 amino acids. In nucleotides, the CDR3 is TGCAGCGCTATGGGACTAGCGGGAGTGATCAATGAGCAGTTCTTC. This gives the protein CSAMGLAGVINEQFF.